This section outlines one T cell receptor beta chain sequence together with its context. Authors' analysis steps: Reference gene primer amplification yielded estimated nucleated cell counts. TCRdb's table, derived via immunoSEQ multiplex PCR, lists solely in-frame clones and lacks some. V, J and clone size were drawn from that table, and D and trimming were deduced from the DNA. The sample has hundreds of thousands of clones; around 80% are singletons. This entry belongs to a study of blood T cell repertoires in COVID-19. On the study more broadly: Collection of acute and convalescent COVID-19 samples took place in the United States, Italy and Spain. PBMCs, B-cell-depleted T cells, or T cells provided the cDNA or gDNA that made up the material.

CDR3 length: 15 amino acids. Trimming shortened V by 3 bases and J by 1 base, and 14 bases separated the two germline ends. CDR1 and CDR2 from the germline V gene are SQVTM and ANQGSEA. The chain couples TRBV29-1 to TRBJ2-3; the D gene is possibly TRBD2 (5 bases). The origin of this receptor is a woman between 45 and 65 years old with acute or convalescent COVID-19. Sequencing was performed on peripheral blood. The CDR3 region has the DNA TGCAGCGTTGAGATCCCGGTAGCGCGCACAGATACGCAGTATTTT. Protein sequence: CSVEIPVARTDTQYF.